These 2 T cell receptor beta chains were all obtained from the same sample, sequenced in a study of monozygotic twins with inflammatory bowel disease. TCRdb re-called the 5' RACE reads and shows each CDR3 protein once, DNA omitted. This sample contains approximately 200,000 distinct CDR3 sequences. The sample was blood. The receptors originated from a human donor with ulcerative colitis or Crohn's disease, or a healthy co-twin of an affected twin (not recorded which).

This rearrangement joins TRBV18 to TRBJ1-3. This CDR3 has 13 amino acids. CDR1 is KGHSH, CDR2 LQKENI, per germline. CDR3 protein: CASSGTPGNTIYF.

The chain has TRBV6-5 and TRBJ2-2; TCRdb returns TRBD1, unconfirmable since there is no DNA. Germline V gene data show CDR1 as MNHEY and CDR2 as SVGAGI. CDR3 length: 12 amino acids. The CDR3 loop is CASTRGTGELFF.